This T cell receptor beta chain was captured in a study of neurological immune-mediated disorders. The making of cDNA relied on 5'RACE with 10-nucleotide random UMIs. Per sequencing run, 15-18 subjects together gave over 170 million TCR-beta sequences. One entry per CDR3 protein results from TCRdb running MiXCR on the 5' RACE reads. The sample includes 27,000 or so distinct CDR3 sequences, roughly 21% seen only once; the top ten take roughly 17%. Ten or more counts support this clonotype. The CDR3 consists of 14 residues. Between the trimmed V and J ends, which lost 1 base and 6 bases, there was a span of 9 bases. Germline lookup yields CDR1 SGHVS and CDR2 FQNEAQ.

Sequenced material: PBMCs. The chain recombines TRBV7-8 with TRBJ2-2; D gene unclear. This TCR derives from a woman aged 55-69 years in good health. The CDR3 DNA reads TGTGCCAGCAGCTTAGGGTTCGGTCCCGGGGAGCTGTTTTTT. Encoded protein: CASSLGFGPGELFF.